Below, 10 T cell receptor beta chains from the same sample are listed, as sequenced in a study of T cell repertoires in cytomegalovirus infection. Each CDR3 protein is one row after TCRdb ran MiXCR on the reads. The sample lists roughly 720,000 distinct CDR3 sequences; 35% were seen once. Sequenced input: PBMCs. The source is a human donor in good health (CMV status not recorded). Some clones in this sample may be carry-over from other donors' samples.

The chain recombines TRBV11-2 with TRBJ2-7; D uncertain. CDR3 length: 14 amino acids. Trimming stripped 5 bases from V and 2 bases from J, with 13 bases between. Germline V gene sequence: CDR1 SGHAT, CDR2 FQNNGV. CDR3 sequence reads: CASSTLFGPYEQYF. In DNA form, the CDR3 reads TGTGCCAGCAGCACATTGTTTGGCCCCTACGAGCAGTACTTC.

The chain employs TRBV27 and TRBJ2-1, with D perhaps TRBD1 (6 bases). Germline V gene sequence: CDR1 MNHEY, CDR2 SMNVEV (reference sequence). Trimming stripped 6 bases from V and 1 base from J, with 10 bases between. The CDR3 loop spans 14 amino acids. DNA of the CDR3: TGTGCCAGCAGGCCCGGGACATCCTACAATGAGCAGTTCTTC. Protein sequence: CASRPGTSYNEQFF.

This clonotype turned up a few times. At one boundary the junction diverges from the germline segment, which might be a read error. The rearrangement uses TRBV7-7 and TRBJ1-2; no firm D call. The length of the CDR3 is 16 residues. Germline assignment: CDR1 SSHAT and CDR2 FNYEAQ (reference sequence). The CDR3 region has the DNA TGTGCTAGCAGCTTAGGCAGCCCGACACATAACTATGGCTACACCTTC. Protein product: CASSLGSPTHNYGYTF.

This clonotype was observed a few times. The rearrangement joins TRBV6-6 to TRBJ1-1; TRBD1 aligns across 7 bases. CDR3 length equals 14 residues. CDR1 and CDR2 from the germline V gene are MNHNY and SVGAGI (reference sequence). V was clipped by 2 bases and J by 4 bases; unmatched bases: 4. CDR3 DNA sequence: TGTGCCAGCAGTTACGAGGGGGCTCGCACTGAAGCTTTCTTT. This encodes CASSYEGARTEAFF.

Comments on this clonotype: This could be a read error, since a much larger clone is one nucleotide away. V is TRBV7-4 and J is TRBJ2-1, with a possible D match to TRBD2 (6 bases). The CDR3 runs 15 residues. CDR1 SGHVT and CDR2 SQSDAQ come from the germline V gene. The CDR3 DNA follows: TGTGCCAGCAGCTTAGTGGGACTTCCATACAATCAGCAGTTCTTC. Amino acid sequence: CASSLVGLPYNQQFF.

The chain uses TRBV7-2 and TRBJ2-7; 7 nucleotides match TRBD1. V lost 5 bases to trimming and J lost 2 bases; unmatched junction nucleotides: 12. This CDR3 comprises 16 residues. Germline-derived CDR1 and CDR2 are SGHTA and FQGNSA. CDR3 amino acids: CASSDPRRQGTYEQYF. The CDR3 DNA is TGTGCCAGCAGCGACCCCCGTCGACAGGGCACCTACGAGCAGTACTTC.

In its sample, this clonotype was seen a few times. This chain joins TRBV6-5 and TRBJ2-1; D remains ambiguous. The germline gives CDR1 MNHEY, CDR2 SVGAGI. Deletions cut 0 bases from V and 1 base from J, with 10 bases between. The CDR3 is 16 residues long. Here the CDR3 reads CASSYSTARSYNEQFF. CDR3 sequence (DNA): TGTGCCAGCAGTTACTCCACAGCCAGGTCCTACAATGAGCAGTTCTTC.

J is TRBJ1-4 and V is TRBV6-6, with 11 bases aligning to TRBD1. Germline V gene sequence: CDR1 MNHNY, CDR2 SVGAGI (reference sequence). After removal of 6 bases from V and 7 bases from J, the junction contained 7 bases not matched to a gene. The CDR3 extends over 15 amino acids. CDR3 residues: CASRPWDRGTEKLFF. The CDR3 DNA sequence: TGTGCCAGCAGACCTTGGGACAGGGGGACTGAAAAACTGTTTTTT.

The chain uses TRBV6-6 and TRBJ2-7; 7 bases align to TRBD2. This CDR3 comprises 14 residues. After removal of 2 bases from V and 2 bases from J, the junction contained 3 bases not matched to a gene. Per the germline V gene, CDR1 is MNHNY and CDR2 is SVGAGI (reference sequence). The CDR3 DNA sequence: TGTGCCAGCAGTTACGCAGGACTAGCCTACGAGCAGTACTTC. This gives the protein CASSYAGLAYEQYF.

This clonotype was seen a few times. The DNA of the CDR3 is TGCAGCGTTGAAAGAGGGACTAGTGAGTCTGAGCAGTTCTTC. It is translated as CSVERGTSESEQFF. This sequence joins TRBV29-1 and TRBJ2-1; 8 bases are shared with TRBD2. Trimming at V came to 2 bases and at J to 9 bases, leaving 9 bases not matched to a gene. The CDR3 sequence is 14 residues long. From germline, CDR1 is SQVTM and CDR2 ANQGSEA.